This T cell receptor (beta chain) was obtained from a study of shared clonotypes between healthy human individuals. V gave up 5 bases and J gave up 3 bases, with 4 bases separating them. CDR1 is SGHAT and CDR2 is FQNNGV in the germline V gene. The CDR3 is 11 residues long. Clones were read by immunoSEQ multiplex PCR, and TCRdb kept only the in-frame ones, dropping some. This table holds some 490,000 clones, over 70% found once. The rearrangement joins TRBV11-2 to TRBJ1-1; D call uncertain. Sequenced input: PBMCs. The sequence came from a woman between 35 and 50 years old in good health. Some clones in this sample may be carry-over from other donors' samples. The CDR3 sequence is CASSTYTEAFF. CDR3 bases: TGTGCCAGCAGCACGTACACTGAAGCTTTCTTT.